This TCR beta chain is from a study of blood T cell repertoires in COVID-19. Study at large: Acute and convalescent COVID-19 samples came from the United States, Italy and Spain. From T cells, B-cell-depleted T cells, or PBMCs came the material, which was cDNA or gDNA.

Unmatched junction bases numbered 5, after V lost 4 bases and J lost 3 bases. The CDR3 length is 16 residues. Germline V gene lookup returns CDR1 MRHNA and CDR2 SNTAGT. Per the study methods: Amplification with reference gene primers provided the estimates of nucleated cell counts. The repertoire was sequenced with immunoSEQ multiplex PCR; TCRdb's copy has only in-frame clones and lacks some. That table is the source of V, J and clone size, and D and trimming were worked out from the DNA. The table includes around 140,000 clones, approximately 88% detected once. The sequencing input was peripheral blood. This chain uses TRBV6-4 with TRBJ2-3, with 12 bases matching TRBD2. The sequence came from a human donor in a cohort sampled during active COVID-19. The CDR3 sequence is CASSGSSGGATDTQYF. The CDR3 DNA reads as TGTGCCAGCAGTGGATCTAGCGGGGGGGCAACAGATACGCAGTATTTT.